This is a list of T cell receptor beta chains from one sample in a study of OX40 agonist ivuxolimab in advanced cancers. Libraries were prepared by immunoSEQ multiplex PCR; TCRdb keeps only in-frame clonotypes and omits some of them. The sample lists about 35,000 clones, around 84% occurring once. Sequencing used CD4+ or CD8+ T cells sorted from blood, obtained in a trial of the OX40 agonist ivuxolimab. The receptor source for this set is an adult with an advanced solid tumor such as melanoma, head and neck, liver or kidney cancer. Both conserved end residues are part of each CDR3. Fields, in order: D gene, V gene, J gene, clone size, CDR3 protein, CDR3 DNA. D genes are given only for firm matches. Rows give clone size only sometimes, using once, few, many, or a class for an expanded clone.

-	TRBV4-1	TRBJ1-6	-	CASSQEFVAPLHF	TGCGCCAGCAGCCAAGAGTTTGTTGCACCCCTCCACTTT
-	TRBV9	TRBJ2-2	-	CASSVKQGELFF	TGTGCCAGCAGCGTGAAACAGGGGGAGCTGTTTTTT
-	TRBV27	TRBJ2-1	-	CASSTQGTRQFF	TGTGCCAGCAGTACCCAAGGGACCCGACAGTTCTTC
-	TRBV7-3	TRBJ2-1	once	CASSLDTLNEQFF	TGTGCCAGCAGCTTAGATACCCTAAATGAGCAGTTCTTC
-	TRBV29-1	TRBJ2-3	-	CSVPDRYTATQYF	TGCAGCGTCCCGGATAGGTACACAGCTACGCAGTATTTT
-	TRBV2	TRBJ1-1	-	CASSKNAPHTEAFF	TGTGCCAGCAGCAAGAACGCTCCGCACACTGAAGCTTTCTTT
-	TRBV6-1	TRBJ2-5	-	CASSESSGAQETQYF	TGTGCCAGCAGTGAGAGTAGCGGAGCGCAAGAGACCCAGTACTTC
-	TRBV4-2	TRBJ1-5	-	CASSPDQGEPQHF	TGTGCCAGCAGCCCTGACCAGGGAGAGCCCCAGCATTTT
-	TRBV21-1	TRBJ2-7	-	CASSKGQHTYEQYF	TGTGCCAGCAGCAAAGGACAGCATACCTACGAGCAGTACTTC
-	TRBV2	TRBJ2-7	-	CASSWTESTYEQYF	TGTGCCAGCAGTTGGACGGAATCCACCTACGAGCAGTACTTC
-	TRBV5-6	TRBJ2-5	-	CASSRDQETQYF	TGTGCCAGCAGCCGAGATCAAGAGACCCAGTACTTC
TRBD2	TRBV7-9	TRBJ2-5	-	CASSGGGLAGESRYF	TGTGCCAGCAGCGGAGGAGGACTAGCGGGAGAGTCGAGGTACTTC
-	TRBV7-3	TRBJ2-2	-	CASSLGATGELFF	TGTGCCAGCAGCTTAGGAGCCACCGGGGAGCTGTTTTTT
-	TRBV6-6	TRBJ1-3	-	CASSYSLAGNTIYF	TGTGCCAGCAGTTACTCGCTGGCTGGAAACACCATATATTTT
-	TRBV28	TRBJ2-7	-	CASSLWSGYEQYF	TGTGCCAGCAGTTTATGGTCGGGTTACGAGCAGTACTTC
-	TRBV2	TRBJ1-1	-	CASSVGGRTEAFF	TGTGCCAGCAGTGTGGGGGGGCGGACAGAAGCTTTCTTT
-	TRBV27	TRBJ1-4	once	CASSSQGLKNEKLFF	TGTGCCAGCAGTTCGCAGGGGTTGAAGAATGAAAAACTGTTTTTT
-	TRBV21-1	TRBJ1-4	-	CASSKGEGTGPGEKLFF	TGTGCCAGCAGCAAGGGCGAGGGCACCGGACCGGGGGAAAAACTGTTTTTT
TRBD1	TRBV28	TRBJ2-7	-	CASSSGTGSYEQYF	TGTGCCAGCAGTTCCGGGACAGGCTCCTACGAGCAGTACTTC
-	TRBV6-1	TRBJ2-3	-	CASSYAGDTQYF	TGTGCCAGCAGTTATGCGGGAGATACGCAGTATTTT
-	TRBV19	TRBJ2-2	-	CASSIMATGELFF	TGTGCCAGTAGTATTATGGCCACCGGGGAGCTGTTTTTT
-	TRBV19	TRBJ1-2	-	CASSIGRGLYGYTF	TGTGCCAGTAGTATCGGCAGGGGACTCTATGGCTACACCTTC
TRBD2	TRBV10-2	TRBJ2-1	few	CASSERSGRLGEQFF	TGCGCCAGCAGTGAGAGGAGCGGGAGGTTGGGTGAGCAGTTCTTC
-	TRBV29-1	TRBJ2-3	-	CSGGRDSSTTDTQYF	TGCAGCGGGGGCCGGGACTCTTCGACCACAGATACGCAGTATTTT
-	TRBV5-6	TRBJ2-1	-	CASSLLVGQGGNEQFF	TGTGCCAGCAGCTTGTTGGTGGGGCAGGGTGGCAATGAGCAGTTCTTC